These T cell receptor beta chains were read from a single sample in a study of T cell repertoires in cytomegalovirus infection. TCRdb reprocessed the reads via MiXCR and lists one record per CDR3 protein. The table includes hundreds of thousands of distinct CDR3 sequences, around 24% detected once. Sequencing was done on a sample of CD8+ T cells from PBMCs. These receptors were taken from a human donor in good health (CMV status not recorded). Some clones in this sample may be carry-over from other donors' samples. The CDR3 runs from the conserved cysteine through the conserved F or W. D genes are given only for firm matches. Rows give clone size only sometimes, using once, few, many, or a class for an expanded clone.

TRBD1	TRBJ1-2	NA	TRBV12-3/TRBV12-4	TGTGCCAGCAGTTTGACAGGGGCGATATATGGCTACACCTTC	CASSLTGAIYGYTF
TRBD1	TRBJ1-1	once	TRBV7-6	TGTGCTAGCAGCTTGGGACAGATCACTGAAGCTTTCTTT	CASSLGQITEAFF
NA	TRBJ2-7	NA	TRBV20-1	TGCAGTGTAAGGATCGGACAGTTCTACGAGCAGTACTTC	CSVRIGQFYEQYF
NA	TRBJ1-1	NA	TRBV9	TGTGCCAGCAACCCAAACACTGAAGCTTTCTTT	CASNPNTEAFF
TRBD1	TRBJ1-2	NA	TRBV6-6	TGTGCCAGCGGAGGACAGGGGGCGATTACCTATGGCTACACCTTC	CASGGQGAITYGYTF
TRBD1	TRBJ2-2	few	TRBV6-2/TRBV6-3	TGTGCCAGCAGTTACTCCCTCGGACAGGGGGCCATCGGGGAGCTGTTTTTT	CASSYSLGQGAIGELFF
NA	TRBJ2-2	NA	TRBV19	TGTGCCAGTAATTGGGACCTGAACACCGGGGAGCTGTTTTTT	CASNWDLNTGELFF
NA	TRBJ2-5	NA	TRBV28	TGTGCCAGCAGCTATCTCCGGGAGCCAGGGGAGACCCAGTACTTC	CASSYLREPGETQYF
NA	TRBJ2-1	NA	TRBV12-3/TRBV12-4	TGTGCCAGCAGTTTACCGGGCGGGGTACTTTCGAGTAATGAGCAGTTCTTC	CASSLPGGVLSSNEQFF
TRBD1	TRBJ1-1	many	TRBV7-2	TGTGCCAGCAGCGAGGACAGGGCAAACACTGAAGCTTTCTTT	CASSEDRANTEAFF
NA	TRBJ2-1	many	TRBV28	TGTGCCAGCAGTTTATCCGGCAGGGTATCCTACAATGAGCAGTTCTTC	CASSLSGRVSYNEQFF
NA	TRBJ1-6	NA	TRBV6-5	TGTGCCAGCAGTTTATTGGCCTCGTCGCAGTATAATTCACCCCTCCACTTT	CASSLLASSQYNSPLHF
NA	TRBJ2-6	NA	TRBV27	TGTGCCAGCAGTTTAACCGGTGGAGATCTCGTGGGGGCCAACGTCCTGACTTTC	CASSLTGGDLVGANVLTF
NA	TRBJ2-1	many	TRBV19	TGTGCCAGTAGTATTGCAGACTACAATGAGCAGTTCTTC	CASSIADYNEQFF
NA	TRBJ2-6	many	TRBV4-2	TGTGCCAGCAGCCAAGGAGAGAGCTCTGGGGCCAACGTCCTGACTTTC	CASSQGESSGANVLTF
NA	TRBJ1-4	few	TRBV13	TGTGCCAGCCTGGTTCGAGGGGATGAAAAACTGTTTTTT	CASLVRGDEKLFF
TRBD1	TRBJ1-2	few	TRBV2	TGTGCCAGCAGCAATAGGGACAGGGGGGACCACTATGGCTACACCTTC	CASSNRDRGDHYGYTF
NA	TRBJ1-1	few	TRBV28	TGTGCCAGCAGTTACGACATTTCGAACACTGAAGCTTTCTTT	CASSYDISNTEAFF
NA	TRBJ1-1	many	TRBV14	TGTGCCAGCAGCCCCCGTCGACGGCGTGAAGCTTTCTTT	CASSPRRRREAFF
TRBD2	TRBJ2-7	few	TRBV7-9	TGTGCCAGCAGCTTAGTCGATAGCGGGGTCTACGAGCAGTACTTC	CASSLVDSGVYEQYF
NA	TRBJ2-1	NA	TRBV4-1	TGCGCCAGCAGCCAAGAATCTGGGGTCAATGAGCAGTTCTTC	CASSQESGVNEQFF
NA	TRBJ1-6	NA	TRBV6-6	TGTGCCAGCAGTTCGGGGTTTGGGGATAATTCATCCCTCCACTTT	CASSSGFGDNSSLHF
TRBD1	TRBJ2-2	few	TRBV15	TGTGCCACCAGCAGGGACAGGGCGAACACCGGGGAGCTGTTTTTT	CATSRDRANTGELFF
TRBD1	TRBJ2-1	many	TRBV7-6	TGTGCCAGCAGCCAAAGGGGACAGGGGAATGAGCAGTTCTTC	CASSQRGQGNEQFF
TRBD2	TRBJ2-5	NA	TRBV29-1	TGCAGCGTTGAACTAGCGGACCTTAAAGAGACCCAGTACTTC	CSVELADLKETQYF
NA	TRBJ2-7	few	TRBV6-2/TRBV6-3	TGTGCCAGCAGCCCCCCGGACAGTACCTACGAGCAGTACTTC	CASSPPDSTYEQYF
NA	TRBJ1-1	NA	TRBV25-1	TGTGCCAGCAGTGAATTAAGGGGACATCACACTGAAGCTTTCTTT	CASSELRGHHTEAFF
NA	TRBJ2-6	NA	TRBV7-8	TGTGCCAGCAGCCCCCTTGTAGGGGGGAGGGCCTCTGGGGCCAACGTCCTGACTTTC	CASSPLVGGRASGANVLTF
TRBD2	TRBJ2-2	many	TRBV7-3	TGTGCCAGCAGCTTAACGTGGACTAGCGGGAACGGCGCCGGGGAGCTGTTTTTT	CASSLTWTSGNGAGELFF
NA	TRBJ2-3	many	TRBV7-3	TGTGCCAGCAGCTTAAATGAAGAACCTAACCCTAGCACAGATACGCAGTATTTT	CASSLNEEPNPSTDTQYF
NA	TRBJ2-3	NA	TRBV24-1	TGTGCCACCAGTGATTCCCAGTTTACAGATACGCAGTATTTT	CATSDSQFTDTQYF
TRBD1	TRBJ2-4	few	TRBV28	TGTGCCAGCAGTTTGTTACTTGGGACAGTAGCCAAAAACATTCAGTACTTC	CASSLLLGTVAKNIQYF
NA	TRBJ2-3	few	TRBV2	TGTGCCAGCAGTGAGGGGGTCAGGGGCTCCCGGGATACGCAGTATTTT	CASSEGVRGSRDTQYF
NA	TRBJ2-2	NA	TRBV19	TGTGCCAGTACCTCCCAAGAGGACAGAGAAACCGGGGAGCTGTTTTTT	CASTSQEDRETGELFF
NA	TRBJ2-7	NA	TRBV5-1	TGCGCCAGCAGCGCTGGAACAGGGATCCACGAGCAGTACTTC	CASSAGTGIHEQYF
TRBD2	TRBJ2-7	NA	TRBV15	TGTGCCACCAGCAGAGATTATTCCAGCGGGGGGCTCTACGAGCAGTACTTC	CATSRDYSSGGLYEQYF
TRBD2	TRBJ2-2	few	TRBV19	TGTGCCAGCCGATTCACCGTCACTAGCGGGGGGAACACCGGGGAGCTGTTTTTT	CASRFTVTSGGNTGELFF
NA	TRBJ2-3	NA	TRBV11-2	TGTGCCAGCAGCTTAGGGGGGATGGATACGCAGTATTTT	CASSLGGMDTQYF
NA	TRBJ1-1	NA	TRBV10-3	TGTGCCATCAGTGAGGGTCTAATGAACACTGAAGCTTTCTTT	CAISEGLMNTEAFF
NA	TRBJ2-1	NA	TRBV7-9	TGTGCCAGCAGCATACAGGACAATGAGCAGTTCTTC	CASSIQDNEQFF
TRBD1	TRBJ2-7	few	TRBV12-3/TRBV12-4	TGTGCCAGCAGTGGGACAGGGGGCTTCTTACCCGTTCTCTACGAGCAGTACTTC	CASSGTGGFLPVLYEQYF
NA	TRBJ2-3	NA	TRBV25-1	TGTGCCAGCAGTTTAGGGGTCTTCCCGTATTTT	CASSLGVFPYF
TRBD2	TRBJ2-5	NA	TRBV28	TGTGCCAGCGACCCCAATCTAGCGGGGGGTCCAGAGACCCAGTACTTC	CASDPNLAGGPETQYF
NA	TRBJ2-2	many	TRBV28	TGTGCCAGCAGCTTACGAACCGGGGAGCTGTTTTTT	CASSLRTGELFF
NA	TRBJ1-1	NA	TRBV28	TGTGCCAGCAGTTGGACAGAAATAACTGAAGCTTTCTTT	CASSWTEITEAFF
NA	TRBJ1-1	NA	TRBV7-4	TGTGCCAGCAGCCAACCACGATCGAGCATAGAAGCTTTCTTT	CASSQPRSSIEAFF
NA	TRBJ2-7	once	TRBV6-1	TGTGCCAGCGGTGACAGACCGGGACACCCCTACGAGCAGTACTTC	CASGDRPGHPYEQYF
TRBD1	TRBJ2-2	many	TRBV6-5	TGTGCCAGCAGTGCACGGGACAGGCTGGAGAACACCGGGGAGCTGTTTTTT	CASSARDRLENTGELFF
NA	TRBJ2-1	NA	TRBV19	TGTGCCAGTAGTTCGGACACGGGCAATGAGCAGTTCTTC	CASSSDTGNEQFF
TRBD1	TRBJ2-2	few	TRBV4-1	TGCGCCAGCAGACCCGGGACAGGGAACACCGGGGAGCTGTTTTTT	CASRPGTGNTGELFF
NA	TRBJ2-7	many	TRBV7-9	TGTGCCAGCAGCTTAGTTGGTCAGCGGCCCTACGAGCAGTACTTC	CASSLVGQRPYEQYF
NA	TRBJ2-5	many	TRBV7-6	TGTGCCAGCAGTCCCATGGGAGAGACCCAGTACTTC	CASSPMGETQYF
NA	TRBJ1-5	many	TRBV27	TGTGCCAGCAGCCCCCGTGGGGAGGCCAATCAGCCCCAGCATTTT	CASSPRGEANQPQHF
NA	TRBJ2-4	many	TRBV7-7	TGTGCTAGCAGTCCCGGATACTCCCAGTACTTC	CASSPGYSQYF
NA	TRBJ2-3	many	TRBV10-3	TGTGCCATCAGTGGGGAGACAGATACGCAGTATTTT	CAISGETDTQYF
NA	TRBJ1-2	NA	TRBV28	TGTGCCAGCACCAACAGGGTGCTAGGCGGGTATGGCTACACCTTC	CASTNRVLGGYGYTF
NA	TRBJ2-5	many	TRBV7-6	TGTGCCAGCAGCTATGACATCGGGGAGACCCAGTACTTC	CASSYDIGETQYF